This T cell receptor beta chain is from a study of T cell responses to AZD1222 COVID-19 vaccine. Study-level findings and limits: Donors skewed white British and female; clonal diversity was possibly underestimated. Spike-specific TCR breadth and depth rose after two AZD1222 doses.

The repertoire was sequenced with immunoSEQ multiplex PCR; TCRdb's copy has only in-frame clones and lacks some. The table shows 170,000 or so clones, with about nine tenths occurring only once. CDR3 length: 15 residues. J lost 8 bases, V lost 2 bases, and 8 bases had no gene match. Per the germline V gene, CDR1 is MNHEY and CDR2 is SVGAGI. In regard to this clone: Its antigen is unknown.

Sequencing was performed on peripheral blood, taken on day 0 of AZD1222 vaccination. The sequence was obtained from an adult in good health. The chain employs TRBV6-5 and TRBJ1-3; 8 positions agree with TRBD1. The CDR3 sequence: CASSYTGQVEDTIYF. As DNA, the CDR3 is TGTGCCAGCAGTTACACGGGACAGGTGGAGGACACCATATATTTT.